This entry lists 22 T cell receptor beta chains sequenced from one sample in a study of T cells after posttransplantation cyclophosphamide. The method was immunoSEQ multiplex PCR; TCRdb's version includes in-frame clones alone and lacks a portion of them. This sample has about 52,000 clones, with 94% found just once. The material sequenced was PBMCs. Receptors were obtained from a young woman in good health and a related stem cell transplant donor.

This rearrangement joins TRBV10-3 to TRBJ2-5, with a weak D call TRBD1 (6 bases). V was cut by 7 bases and J by 5 bases, with 23 bases left in between. Per the germline V gene, CDR1 is ENHRY and CDR2 is SYGVKD. This CDR3 is 16 amino acids long. Written as DNA, the CDR3 is TGTGCCATCACACCCGGTACAGGGTTAGCAGGGGAGACCCAGTACTTC. Translated, it gives CAITPGTGLAGETQYF.

The gene calls are TRBV29-1 and TRBJ2-7; D perhaps matches TRBD1 (6 bases). CDR1 SQVTM and CDR2 ANQGSEA come from the germline V gene. V was pared by 4 bases and J by 6 bases, with 16 bases between. This CDR3 comprises 13 residues. The CDR3 loop reads CSVGGQRGIEQYF. The CDR3 DNA reads TGCAGCGTTGGAGGGCAGAGGGGGATCGAGCAGTACTTC.

The chain is built from TRBV5-1 and TRBJ1-2, with 9 bases that match TRBD1. CDR3 size: 20 residues. Germline CDR1 and CDR2: SGHRS and YFSETQ. The junction had 21 bases not matched to a gene; V was cut back by 2 bases and J by 4 bases. CDR3 residues: CASSLPAPGQGSPASYGYTF. CDR3 nucleotides: TGCGCCAGCAGCTTACCCGCGCCGGGACAGGGATCACCGGCCAGCTATGGCTACACCTTC.

The chain couples TRBV11-3 to TRBJ2-3; 11 nucleotides agree with TRBD2. The ends lost 6 bases at V and 1 base at J; junction bases unmatched: 6. The CDR3 runs to 16 residues. Germline loops: CDR1 SGHNT, CDR2 YENEEA. In DNA form, the CDR3 reads TGTGCCAGCAGGGTAGCGGGGGGGTTCGGCACAGATACGCAGTATTTT. It codes for CASRVAGGFGTDTQYF.

The J gene is TRBJ1-3, the V gene TRBV4-3; D not certain. The length of the CDR3 is 14 residues. The germline V gene has CDR1 LGHNA and CDR2 YSLEER. Trimming removed 4 bases at V and 4 bases at J, with 11 bases between. CDR3 sequence (DNA): TGCGCCAGCAGCCCCGCCCTGGGCGGAAACACCATATATTTT. Its translation is CASSPALGGNTIYF.

The chain couples TRBV7-2 to TRBJ2-7; 11 bases align to TRBD2. The germline gives CDR1 SGHTA, CDR2 FQGNSA. CDR3 length: 15 amino acids. V shed 0 bases and J 2 bases; nucleotides not matched to a gene: 0. The CDR3 coding sequence is TGTGCCAGCAGCTTAGCGGGACTAGCGGCCTACGAGCAGTACTTC. Translation: CASSLAGLAAYEQYF.

This sequence joins TRBV7-2 and TRBJ1-2, with D possibly matching TRBD1 (5 bases). CDR3 length equals 15 residues. Germline lookup yields CDR1 SGHTA and CDR2 FQGNSA. With 1 base removed from V and 7 bases from J, the gap between germline ends came to 16 bases. CDR3 sequence: CASSLGGRAESGYTF. As DNA, the CDR3 is TGTGCCAGCAGCTTAGGGGGCAGGGCGGAAAGTGGCTACACCTTC.

J is TRBJ1-4 and V is TRBV27; TRBD1 matches 8 bases. Trimming cost V 4 bases and J 8 bases; bases outside gene matches: 9. This CDR3 is 15 amino acids long. Germline assignment: CDR1 MNHEY and CDR2 SMNVEV (reference sequence). CDR3 DNA sequence: TGTGCCAGCAGTTCACGAGGACAGGGCGGCGAAAAACTGTTTTTT. Amino acid sequence: CASSSRGQGGEKLFF. The full variable domain, in which reference TRBV27 and TRBJ1-4 provide the parts outside the CDR3, is EAQVTQNPRYLITVTGKKLTVTCSQNMNHEYMSWYRQDPGLGLRQIYYSMNVEVTDKGDVPEGYKVSRKEKRNFPLILESPSPNQTSLYFCASSSRGQGGEKLFFGSGTQLSVL.

The chain uses TRBV6-1 and TRBJ2-1, with D possibly TRBD2 on 5 matching bases. In germline, CDR1 is MNHNS, CDR2 SASEGT. V was clipped by 2 bases and J by 6 bases, with 14 bases between them. This CDR3 is built from 15 residues. The DNA for the CDR3 is TGTGCCAGCAGTGAAATATCGGGGTTCGGCAATGAGCAGTTCTTC. Its translation: CASSEISGFGNEQFF.

The chain couples TRBV28 to TRBJ1-6; TRBD1 aligns across 8 bases. Germline lookup yields CDR1 MDHEN and CDR2 SYDVKM. After removal of 3 bases from V and 9 bases from J, the junction contained 4 bases not matched to a gene. This CDR3 region has 14 residues. The CDR3 spells CASSLWDRRSPLHF. In DNA, the CDR3 is TGTGCCAGCAGTTTGTGGGACAGGCGTTCACCCCTCCACTTT. The whole variable domain, filled in from reference TRBV28 and TRBJ1-6, reads DVKVTQSSRYLVKRTGEKVFLECVQDMDHENMFWYRQDPGLGLRLIYFSYDVKMKEKGDIPEGYSVSREKKERFSLILESASTNQTSMYLCASSLWDRRSPLHFGNGTRLTVT.

This clone is a singleton in its sample. The gene calls are TRBV19 and TRBJ2-4, with TRBD2 matching over 12 bases. V lost 0 bases and J lost 1; bases outside the gene matches: 7. Germline V gene data show CDR1 as LNHDA and CDR2 as SQIVND (reference sequence). This CDR3 is built from 19 residues. The CDR3 here is CASSIEPLTSGGAKNIQYF. In DNA form, the CDR3 reads TGTGCCAGTAGTATAGAGCCCCTCACTAGCGGGGGGGCCAAAAACATTCAGTACTTC.

The chain carries TRBV30 and TRBJ2-3, with 10 positions matching TRBD1. V gave up 5 bases and J gave up 6 bases; unmatched junction bases: 11. CDR3 length equals 15 residues. The germline CDR1 and CDR2 sequences are GTSNPN and SVGIG (reference sequence). CDR3 sequence: CAWGKGQGFPDTQYF. CDR3 sequence (DNA): TGTGCCTGGGGTAAGGGACAGGGGTTTCCGGATACGCAGTATTTT.

V gene TRBV7-2 combines with J gene TRBJ2-2, with D perhaps matching TRBD1 (6 bases). This CDR3 region has 15 residues. The V gene lost 2 bases and the J gene lost 0 bases, with 7 bases spanning the gap. The V gene's germline CDR1 is SGHTA and CDR2 FQGNSA. CDR3 amino acids: CASSLTGTNTGELFF. The CDR3 DNA sequence: TGTGCCAGCAGCTTAACAGGGACGAACACCGGGGAGCTGTTTTTT. Complete variable domain (other parts from reference TRBV7-2 and TRBJ2-2): GAGVSQSPSNKVTEKGKDVELRCDPISGHTALYWYRQSLGQGLEFLIYFQGNSAPDKSGLPSDRFSAERTGGSVSTLTIQRTQQEDSAVYLCASSLTGTNTGELFFGEGSRLTVL.

The count of this clone is one. The chain recombines TRBV6-5 with TRBJ1-1; 9 bases match TRBD1. The germline CDR1 and CDR2 sequences are MNHEY and SVGAGI. The junction had 11 bases not matched to a gene; V was cut back by 7 bases and J by 8 bases. The CDR3 loop spans 14 amino acids. The CDR3 protein is CASTVDRGSKEAFF. The CDR3 coding sequence is TGTGCCAGCACCGTCGACAGGGGGTCAAAGGAAGCTTTCTTT.

This clone came up once. This rearrangement joins TRBV4-2 to TRBJ2-7; 10 positions agree with TRBD1. With 1 base clipped from V and 5 bases from J, the junction kept 5 bases outside the gene matches. This CDR3 has 15 residues. Germline values: CDR1 LGHNA, CDR2 YNFKEQ. This CDR3 is CASSQVWDRGNEQYF. In DNA, the CDR3 is TGTGCCAGCAGCCAAGTATGGGACAGGGGTAACGAGCAGTACTTC.

The V and J genes are TRBV27 and TRBJ2-6, with TRBD2 as a possible D gene (5 bases). CDR3 length: 17 amino acids. Germline-derived CDR1 and CDR2 are MNHEY and SMNVEV (reference sequence). V dropped 2 bases and J dropped 0 bases, with 11 bases sitting between them. The CDR3 coding sequence is TGTGCCAGCAGTTTACGGGGATCCCTCTCTGGGGCCAACGTCCTGACTTTC. Its protein product is CASSLRGSLSGANVLTF. Together with reference TRBV27 and TRBJ2-6, the CDR3 gives the full variable domain: EAQVTQNPRYLITVTGKKLTVTCSQNMNHEYMSWYRQDPGLGLRQIYYSMNVEVTDKGDVPEGYKVSRKEKRNFPLILESPSPNQTSLYFCASSLRGSLSGANVLTFGAGSRLTVL.

The rearrangement joins TRBV7-3 to TRBJ2-3; 9 bases align to TRBD2. The length of the CDR3 is 16 residues. Germline V gene sequence: CDR1 SGHTA, CDR2 FQGTGA. After removal of 6 bases from V and 2 bases from J, the junction contained 9 bases not matched to a gene. The CDR3 DNA reads TGTGCCAGCAGATCGGGGCTAGCGGGGCACACAGATACGCAGTATTTT. Residues: CASRSGLAGHTDTQYF.

This chain links TRBV6-5 with TRBJ2-7; 7 nucleotides agree with TRBD1. Germline CDR1 and CDR2: MNHEY and SVGAGI. Unmatched junction bases numbered 7, after V lost 10 bases and J lost 4 bases. The CDR3 loop spans 12 amino acids. CDR3 DNA sequence: TGTGCCACCTCGACAGGGTCGTACGAGCAGTACTTC. Its protein is CATSTGSYEQYF.

The V call is TRBV6-6, the J call TRBJ2-7; 10 bases match TRBD1. CDR1 is MNHNY, CDR2 SVGAGI, per germline (reference sequence). The CDR3 consists of 13 residues. Losses at the gene ends were 8 bases for V and 12 bases for J; bases not matched to a gene: 13. In DNA, the CDR3 is TGTGCCAGCCATGGAGGGACAGGGGTCGTTCTGTACTTC. Amino acids: CASHGGTGVVLYF.

The chain has TRBV4-3 and TRBJ2-3; the match to TRBD2 covers 15 bases. The V gene's germline CDR1 is LGHNA and CDR2 YSLEER. V dropped 4 bases and J dropped 0; count of bases not matched to a gene: 11. The CDR3 length is 20 residues. The CDR3 region is CASSLTGLAGGPSSTDTQYF. The DNA of the CDR3 is TGCGCCAGCAGCCTGACCGGACTAGCGGGGGGGCCATCGAGCACAGATACGCAGTATTTT.

The rearrangement joins TRBV2 to TRBJ2-2; 8 nucleotides align to TRBD1. This CDR3 contains 15 residues. Per germline, CDR1 SNHLY and CDR2 FYNNEI. The trim removed 5 bases at V and 5 bases at J, leaving 7 bases unmatched. This chain's CDR3 is CASSRQGAGTGELFF. The CDR3 bases are TGTGCCAGCAGTCGGCAGGGGGCGGGGACCGGGGAGCTGTTTTTT. Full variable domain (remainder filled in from reference TRBV2 and TRBJ2-2): EPEVTQTPSHQVTQMGQEVILRCVPISNHLYFYWYRQILGQKVEFLVSFYNNEISEKSEIFDDQFSVERPDGSNFTLKIRSTKLEDSAMYFCASSRQGAGTGELFFGEGSRLTVL.

The chain is built from TRBV5-4 and TRBJ2-2; D may be TRBD1 (6 bases). Trimming removed 4 bases from V and 1 base from J, with 11 bases in between. CDR1 is SGHNT, CDR2 YYREEE, per germline (reference sequence). The CDR3 contains 15 residues. The CDR3 DNA reads as TGTGCCAGCAGCCTGGTGACAGGGAACACCGGGGAGCTGTTTTTT. This translates into CASSLVTGNTGELFF.